This is a list of T cell receptor beta chains from one sample in a study of blood T cell repertoires in COVID-19. TCRdb's copy holds only in-frame clones and misses some; the assay was immunoSEQ multiplex PCR. The sample includes about 40,000 clones, 80% to 95% seen only once; the top ten take 5.5%. Sequencing used peripheral blood. These receptors came from a woman of 80 years or more with acute or convalescent COVID-19. Both conserved end residues are part of each CDR3. The D gene is left open where the match is weak. Rows may omit the clone size; those that give it use once, few, many or a size class.

>TRBJ2-5|TRBV4-3|NA|19|TRBD2
CASSQRLAGGRNDPETQYF
TGCGCCAGCAGCCAAAGACTAGCGGGGGGCCGCAACGATCCAGAGACCCAGTACTTC
>TRBJ2-1|TRBV25-1|NA|17|TRBD2
CASSEIRVAGGYNEQFF
TGTGCCAGCAGTGAAATCAGAGTCGCGGGGGGCTACAATGAGCAGTTCTTC
>TRBJ1-1|TRBV5-5|NA|15|NA
CASSLAGFGNTEAFF
TGTGCCAGCAGCTTGGCGGGATTCGGGAACACTGAAGCTTTCTTT
>TRBJ1-2|TRBV7-2|NA|15|TRBD1
CASSLPRTGIDGYTF
TGTGCCAGCAGCTTACCTAGGACAGGGATTGATGGCTACACCTTC
>TRBJ1-4|TRBV19|NA|15|NA
CASSILVHPNEKLFF
TGTGCCAGTAGTATTCTCGTACATCCCAATGAAAAACTGTTTTTT
>TRBJ2-3|TRBV30|NA|13|NA
CAWSGGTPDTQYF
TGTGCCTGGAGTGGGGGGACTCCGGATACGCAGTATTTT
>TRBJ2-2|TRBV9|NA|18|TRBD2
CASSVMGLAGGRHGELFF
TGTGCCAGCAGCGTAATGGGACTAGCGGGGGGCCGACACGGGGAGCTGTTTTTT
>TRBJ1-1|TRBV5-1|NA|15|NA
CASSLGSTSNTEAFF
TGCGCCAGCAGCCTGGGGAGTACTTCGAACACTGAAGCTTTCTTT
>TRBJ2-4|TRBV7-2|NA|13|NA
CASSLALENIQYF
TGTGCCAGCAGCTTAGCACTTGAAAACATTCAGTACTTC
>TRBJ2-1|TRBV5-6|NA|16|TRBD2
CASSLGGGAAYNEQFF
TGTGCCAGCAGCTTGGGCGGGGGGGCCGCCTACAATGAGCAGTTCTTC
>TRBJ1-6|TRBV4-2|once|14|NA
CASSQERQISPLHF
TGTGCCAGCAGCCAAGAGAGACAGATTTCACCCCTCCACTTT
>TRBJ2-2|TRBV18|NA|16|NA
CASSPEQVEVGGELFF
TGTGCCAGCTCACCAGAACAGGTCGAAGTCGGCGGGGAGCTGTTTTTT
>TRBJ2-3|TRBV24-1|once|15|TRBD1
CATSDPQGVADTQYF
TGTGCCACCAGTGATCCCCAGGGGGTGGCAGATACGCAGTATTTT
>TRBJ2-3|TRBV24-1|NA|15|TRBD1
CATSVLRGFPDTQYF
TGTGCCACCAGTGTACTCAGGGGGTTCCCAGATACGCAGTATTTT
>TRBJ1-1|TRBV5-1|NA|13|TRBD1
CASSLGQAPEAFF
TGCGCCAGCAGCTTAGGACAGGCTCCTGAAGCTTTCTTT
>TRBJ1-1|TRBV10-3|NA|15|NA
CAIRGTAEVNTEAFF
TGTGCCATCAGAGGGACTGCTGAAGTGAACACTGAAGCTTTCTTT
>TRBJ1-3|TRBV4-3|few|13|TRBD1
CASSHDRVATIYF
TGCGCCAGCAGCCACGACAGGGTCGCGACCATATATTTT
>TRBJ2-4|TRBV6-1|NA|16|TRBD2
CASSEVGLATKNIQYF
TGTGCCAGCAGTGAAGTGGGACTAGCAACCAAAAACATTCAGTACTTC
>TRBJ1-4|TRBV5-1|NA|14|NA
CASSSDSTNEKLFF
TGCGCCAGCAGCTCGGACAGCACTAATGAAAAACTGTTTTTT
>TRBJ2-1|TRBV19|NA|13|NA
CASSIFRGGEQFF
TGTGCCAGTAGTATCTTCAGGGGTGGCGAGCAGTTCTTC
>TRBJ1-4|TRBV5-5|NA|15|NA
CASSDKGSTNEKLFF
TGTGCCAGCAGCGATAAGGGGTCCACTAATGAAAAACTGTTTTTT
>TRBJ2-1|TRBV11-3|NA|13|NA
CASSLQVVDEQFF
TGTGCCAGCAGTTTACAAGTCGTAGATGAGCAGTTCTTC
>TRBJ1-6|TRBV2|NA|14|NA
CASSEEGSNSPLHF
TGTGCCAGCAGTGAAGAAGGGAGCAATTCACCCCTCCACTTT
>TRBJ1-1|TRBV9|NA|14|NA
CASSYREGSTEAFF
TGTGCCAGCAGTTACAGGGAGGGGAGCACTGAAGCTTTCTTT
>TRBJ1-1|TRBV30|NA|12|NA
CAWSVQRIEAFF
TGTGCCTGGAGTGTTCAGCGAATCGAAGCTTTCTTT
>TRBJ1-2|TRBV30|NA|13|NA
CAWSVAGNYGYTF
TGTGCCTGGAGTGTTGCGGGGAACTATGGCTACACCTTC
>TRBJ1-2|TRBV2|NA|13|TRBD1
CASTRTGLYGYTF
TGTGCCAGCACCCGGACAGGTCTCTATGGCTACACCTTC
>TRBJ1-4|TRBV9|NA|17|TRBD1
CASSARDRVSTNEKLFF
TGTGCCAGCAGCGCCCGGGACAGGGTTTCGACTAATGAAAAACTGTTTTTT
>TRBJ1-2|TRBV5-4|NA|14|NA
CASSLLTGSYGYTF
TGTGCCAGCAGCTTGTTAACGGGGTCCTATGGCTACACCTTC
>TRBJ1-4|TRBV4-1|NA|17|TRBD1
CASSHRQGRGGNEKLFF
TGCGCCAGCAGCCACCGACAGGGGAGAGGTGGTAATGAAAAACTGTTTTTT
>TRBJ2-5|TRBV4-2|NA|15|NA
CASSQDSGDQETQYF
TGTGCCAGCAGCCAGGACTCGGGGGACCAAGAGACCCAGTACTTC
>TRBJ1-1|TRBV5-1|NA|14|NA
CASSLTGLNTEAFF
TGCGCCAGCAGCTTGACGGGTCTGAACACTGAAGCTTTCTTT
>TRBJ1-1|TRBV3-1/TRBV3-2|NA|13|NA
CASSLQGFTEAFF
TGTGCCAGCAGCCTACAGGGTTTTACTGAAGCTTTCTTT
>TRBJ2-5|TRBV7-2|NA|14|NA
CASSFDRSEKTQYF
TGTGCCAGCAGCTTTGACAGGTCGGAGAAGACCCAGTACTTC
>TRBJ2-2|TRBV10-3|NA|17|NA
CAISDALRTVNTGELFF
TGTGCCATCAGTGATGCTCTCCGGACAGTGAACACCGGGGAGCTGTTTTTT
>TRBJ2-3|TRBV5-1|NA|11|NA
CASSSRDTQYF
TGCGCCAGCAGCTCCAGAGATACGCAGTATTTT
>TRBJ2-6|TRBV4-3|NA|14|NA
CASSRGSGANVLTF
TGCGCCAGCAGCCGAGGCTCTGGGGCCAACGTCCTGACTTTC
>TRBJ2-3|TRBV7-9|NA|16|TRBD2
CASSLAASGAPHTQYF
TGTGCCAGCAGCTTAGCTGCTAGCGGGGCCCCCCATACGCAGTATTTT
>TRBJ1-6|TRBV12-3/TRBV12-4|once|13|NA
CASSLGQGSPLHF
TGTGCCAGCAGTTTAGGGCAGGGCTCACCCCTCCACTTT
>TRBJ2-7|TRBV18|NA|13|TRBD1
CASSPPGQYEQYF
TGTGCCAGCTCACCACCGGGACAGTACGAGCAGTACTTC
>TRBJ1-2|TRBV3-1/TRBV3-2|NA|17|NA
CASSQDPNIQAPYGYTF
TGTGCCAGCAGCCAAGATCCCAATATTCAGGCGCCCTATGGCTACACCTTC
>TRBJ2-3|TRBV5-1|NA|16|TRBD2
CASSLIAGGPGDTQYF
TGCGCCAGCAGCTTGATAGCGGGGGGGCCTGGAGATACGCAGTATTTT
>TRBJ1-1|TRBV3-1/TRBV3-2|NA|16|NA
CASSLAEGGRDTEAFF
TGTGCCAGCAGCCTAGCCGAGGGGGGGAGGGACACTGAAGCTTTCTTT
>TRBJ1-2|TRBV27|NA|14|NA
CASSPRTDNYGYTF
TGTGCCAGCAGTCCCCGGACAGATAACTATGGCTACACCTTC
>TRBJ1-6|TRBV7-9|once|14|NA
CASSLERWNSPLHF
TGTGCCAGCAGCTTAGAACGGTGGAATTCACCCCTCCACTTT
>TRBJ2-5|TRBV5-1|NA|15|TRBD2
CASSTTSGGRETQYF
TGCGCCAGCAGCACGACTAGCGGGGGGCGAGAGACCCAGTACTTC
>TRBJ1-1|TRBV19|once|17|NA
CASSIMKGMYANTEAFF
TGTGCCAGTAGTATAATGAAGGGGATGTATGCGAACACTGAAGCTTTCTTT
>TRBJ2-7|TRBV21-1|NA|15|NA
CASIFFWTGNYEQYF
TGTGCCAGCATCTTTTTCTGGACAGGTAACTACGAGCAGTACTTC
>TRBJ1-4|TRBV29-1|NA|13|TRBD1
CSVTDRANEKLFF
TGCAGCGTAACCGACAGGGCTAATGAAAAACTGTTTTTT
>TRBJ1-2|TRBV5-4|NA|14|TRBD1
CASSFGQGARGYTF
TGTGCCAGCAGCTTCGGACAGGGGGCTCGGGGCTACACCTTC